These 30 T cell receptor beta chains were sequenced from one sample in a study of blood T cell repertoires in COVID-19 (dated by TCRdb to the early 2020s). The library came from the immunoSEQ multiplex PCR assay. As stored in TCRdb, this immuneACCESS dataset retains in-frame rearrangements with V and J assigned. A fraction of the clones does not appear; measured against another copy, unresolved V genes explain less than half of the discrepancy, and the remainder lacks a known reason. The sample yields 90,000 to 100,000 clones; around nine tenths were counted once. The ten largest clones take up roughly 18% of the sample. The sequenced sample was peripheral blood. The receptors originated from a woman aged 55-75 years with COVID-19, enrolled during active disease.

The rearrangement joins TRBV7-3 to TRBJ2-5; 7 bases agree with TRBD1. Germline values: CDR1 SGHTA, CDR2 FQGTGA. The CDR3 is 13 residues long. Germline trimming cut 4 bases from V and 3 bases from J; bases unmatched to any gene: 2. Written as DNA, the CDR3 is TGTGCCAGCAGCTCGGGACAGAAAGAGACCCAGTACTTC. Residues: CASSSGQKETQYF.

The chain combines TRBV21-1 with TRBJ2-1; TRBD1, the table's D call, was not compared with the DNA. TRBV21-1 is described as a pseudogene. This CDR3 has 12 residues. For the CDR3, the DNA is TGTGCCTTACGCGTTTACCAGGGTATTCGGTTCTTC. Encoded protein: CALRVYQGIRFF.

The rearrangement uses TRBV30 and TRBJ1-1; 9 bases line up with TRBD1. V lost 3 bases and J lost 1; bases outside the gene matches: 6. The CDR3 covers 15 residues. Germline values: CDR1 GTSNPN, CDR2 SVGIG (reference sequence). The CDR3 protein is CAWSDDRGANTEAFF. CDR3 nucleotides: TGTGCCTGGAGCGATGACAGGGGGGCGAACACTGAAGCTTTCTTT.

The rearrangement links TRBV4-1 to TRBJ1-3, with D tentatively TRBD1 (6 bases). In germline, CDR1 is MGHRA, CDR2 YSYEKL. Trimming took off 4 bases at V and 0 bases at J, with 10 bases between the two ends. This CDR3 has 15 residues. The CDR3 DNA sequence: TGCGCCAGCAGCCCCCGGGACATCTCTGGAAACACCATATATTTT. Translating it yields CASSPRDISGNTIYF.

The CDR3 region is CASSDSGGANEQFF. CDR3 bases: TGTGCCAGCAGTGATAGCGGGGGGGCCAATGAGCAGTTCTTC. J is TRBJ2-1 and V is TRBV6-4, with 11 bases that match TRBD2. Per germline, CDR1 MRHNA and CDR2 SNTAGT. The CDR3 runs to 14 residues. The V gene end was trimmed by 3 bases and the J gene end by 6 bases; junction bases not matched to a gene: 1.

The chain links TRBV7-2 to TRBJ1-5; no clear D. CDR3 size: 17 residues. Trimming shortened V by 5 bases and J by 0 bases, and 17 bases separated the two germline ends. Looked up from germline, CDR1 is SGHTA and CDR2 is FQGNSA. CDR3 DNA sequence: TGTGCCAGCAGCCTCCTCCAGGTCAGGAATAGCAATCAGCCCCAGCATTTT. This translates into CASSLLQVRNSNQPQHF.

The gene calls are TRBV12-5 and TRBJ1-1; D gene ambiguous. V was cut by 8 bases and J by 1 base, with 14 bases left in between. The CDR3 contains 14 residues. Germline CDR1 and CDR2: LGHNT and FRNRAP. The CDR3 protein is CASNFGHWNTEAFF. The CDR3 nucleotides are TGTGCTAGTAATTTTGGCCATTGGAACACTGAAGCTTTCTTT.

The V call is TRBV6-5, the J call TRBJ2-4; D may be TRBD1 (7 bases). Per germline, CDR1 MNHEY and CDR2 SVGAGI. With 5 bases removed from V and 9 bases from J, the gap between germline ends came to 14 bases. The CDR3 spans 13 residues. The CDR3 loop is CASSQGGEGIQYF. CDR3 coding DNA: TGTGCCAGCAGTCAGGGGGGTGAGGGCATTCAGTACTTC.

This clone was counted only a few times. The chain uses TRBV19 and TRBJ1-1; D not certain. The V end lost 5 bases, the J end lost 0 bases, and 16 bases lay between the germline ends. CDR3 length equals 16 residues. Germline V gives CDR1 LNHDA, CDR2 SQIVND (reference sequence). The CDR3 DNA reads as TGTGCCAGTAGTCTTTACGGCGGAGGGTTGAACACTGAAGCTTTCTTT. Translation gives CASSLYGGGLNTEAFF.

The V gene is TRBV7-9, the J gene TRBJ1-1, with a tentative D call TRBD1 (6 bases). The CDR3 is made up of 14 amino acids. V lost 8 bases, J lost 3 bases, and 16 bases lay in between. Germline V gene sequence: CDR1 SEHNR, CDR2 FQNEAQ (reference sequence). The CDR3 is CASSPGGADTEAFF. The CDR3 DNA sequence: TGTGCCAGCTCTCCCGGGGGGGCCGACACTGAAGCTTTCTTT. The variable domain in full, completed from reference TRBV7-9 and TRBJ1-1, reads DTGVSQNPRHKITKRGQNVTFRCDPISEHNRLYWYRQTLGQGPEFLTYFQNEAQLEKSRLLSDRFSAERPKGSFSTLEIQRTEQGDSAMYLCASSPGGADTEAFFGQGTRLTVV.

V and J are TRBV27 and TRBJ1-1; D unresolved. The germline V gene encodes CDR1 MNHEY and CDR2 SMNVEV (reference sequence). The CDR3 totals 14 residues. The ends were cut back, 3 bases at V and 5 bases at J, with 13 bases in the middle. The CDR3: CASSLSAGRTEAFF. CDR3 coding DNA: TGTGCCAGCAGTTTGTCTGCGGGCCGAACTGAAGCTTTCTTT.

The chain joins TRBV10-2 to TRBJ2-7; TRBD1 matches 9 bases. CDR1 and CDR2 (germline): WSHSY, SAAADI. The CDR3 is made up of 11 amino acids. Trimming took 10 bases from V and 10 from J; bases not matched to a gene: 8. The CDR3 DNA reads TGCGCCACCGTCAGGGACAGGGTTCAGTACTTC. Its protein product is CATVRDRVQYF.

J is TRBJ1-2 and V is TRBV13; D is undetermined. The length of the CDR3 is 15 residues. V was clipped by 5 bases and J by 4 bases, with 17 bases between them. CDR1 is PRHDT, CDR2 FYEKMQ, per germline (reference sequence). The CDR3 DNA is TGTGCCAGCAGCCCCCCAACCTCAACGGGCTATGGCTACACCTTC. The encoded protein is CASSPPTSTGYGYTF. Full variable domain (missing parts from reference TRBV13 and TRBJ1-2): AAGVIQSPRHLIKEKRETATLKCYPIPRHDTVYWYQQGPGQDPQFLISFYEKMQSDKGSIPDRFSAQQFSDYHSELNMSSLELGDSALYFCASSPPTSTGYGYTFGSGTRLTVV.

J is TRBJ2-3 and V is TRBV30; 11 bases fit TRBD2. This CDR3 comprises 13 residues. With 8 bases clipped from V and 2 bases from J, the junction kept 3 bases outside the gene matches. CDR1 is GTSNPN, CDR2 SVGIG, per germline (reference sequence). The CDR3 spells CAGSGGDTDTQYF. CDR3 nucleotide sequence: TGTGCCGGTAGCGGGGGGGACACAGATACGCAGTATTTT. The full variable domain, with the rest looked up from reference TRBV30 and TRBJ2-3, is SQTIHQWPATLVQPVGSPLSLECTVEGTSNPNLYWYRQAAGRGLQLLFYSVGIGQISSEVPQNLSASRPQDRQFILSSKKLLLSDSGFYLCAGSGGDTDTQYFGPGTRLTVL.

The J gene is TRBJ1-2, the V gene TRBV7-2, with TRBD1 matching 10 bases. J gave up 6 bases and V 3 bases, and 4 bases lay outside the gene matches. CDR1 is SGHTA and CDR2 is FQGNSA in the germline V gene. The CDR3 consists of 14 residues. The CDR3 DNA sequence: TGTGCCAGCAGCTTGCAGACAGGGGGCAATGGCTACACCTTC. Translating it yields CASSLQTGGNGYTF.

The chain has TRBV3-1 (or the pseudogene TRBV3-2) and TRBJ1-4; 7 bases line up with TRBD1. The V gene end was trimmed by 0 bases and the J gene end by 6 bases; junction bases not matched to a gene: 4. The CDR3 runs to 15 residues. Germline CDR1 LGHDT, CDR2 YNNKEL (reference sequence). This CDR3 is CASSQEVGTDEKLFF. The DNA for the CDR3 is TGTGCCAGCAGCCAAGAGGTTGGGACAGATGAAAAACTGTTTTTT.

V is TRBV7-3 and J is TRBJ2-1; D is unclear. V lost 5 bases and J lost 3, with 14 bases in between. The germline V gene has CDR1 SGHTA and CDR2 FQGTGA. This CDR3 contains 15 residues. As DNA, the CDR3 is TGTGCCAGCAGCCCAAACCCGTTCAGCTACAATGAGCAGTTCTTC. Translated, it gives CASSPNPFSYNEQFF. The full variable domain, rest sourced from reference TRBV7-3 and TRBJ2-1, is GAGVSQTPSNKVTEKGKYVELRCDPISGHTALYWYRQSLGQGPEFLIYFQGTGAADDSGLPNDRFFAVRPEGSVSTLKIQRTERGDSAVYLCASSPNPFSYNEQFFGPGTRLTVL.

The J gene is TRBJ2-1, the V gene TRBV29-1, with 11 bases identical to TRBD2. The CDR3 covers 15 residues. CDR1 is SQVTM and CDR2 is ANQGSEA in the germline V gene. Trimming cost V 7 bases and J 2 bases; bases outside gene matches: 7. The CDR3 loop is CSAESSGGTYNEQFF. In DNA, the CDR3 is TGCAGCGCCGAATCTAGCGGGGGGACCTACAATGAGCAGTTCTTC.

This clone was observed a handful of times. The V call is TRBV2, the J call TRBJ1-1, with D possibly matching TRBD1 (5 bases). V dropped 4 bases and J dropped 2 bases, with 8 bases sitting between them. The CDR3 covers 13 residues. Germline assignment: CDR1 SNHLY and CDR2 FYNNEI. The CDR3 loop reads CASSGQTNTEAFF. As DNA, the CDR3 is TGTGCCAGCAGTGGACAGACCAACACTGAAGCTTTCTTT.

This chain links TRBV9 with TRBJ1-2; 7 nucleotides align to TRBD1. This CDR3 has 17 residues. Germline V gene data show CDR1 as SGDLS and CDR2 as YYNGEE. The V and J ends lost 3 bases and 4 bases, in that order; junction bases with no gene match: 15. The CDR3 reads CASSGTRTRGTPYGYTF. The CDR3 region has the DNA TGTGCCAGCAGCGGAACTAGGACCAGGGGGACACCCTATGGCTACACCTTC.

V is TRBV30 and J is TRBJ2-7, with TRBD1 identical over 7 bases. The CDR3 totals 13 residues. V was clipped by 1 base and J by 4 bases; unmatched bases: 4. Germline CDR1 and CDR2: GTSNPN and SVGIG (reference sequence). CDR3 protein: CAWSGQGEYEQYF. The CDR3 DNA is TGTGCCTGGAGTGGCCAGGGGGAATACGAGCAGTACTTC.

The chain has TRBV9 and TRBJ1-4; no definite D call. V was shortened by 2 bases and J by 10 bases, with 21 bases between the two germline ends. The CDR3 totals 16 residues. The germline V gene has CDR1 SGDLS and CDR2 YYNGEE. The CDR3 bases are TGTGCCAGCAGCGTCCCGATGGCAGAGGAGGGTGGAAAACTGTTTTTT. Translated: CASSVPMAEEGGKLFF.

The rearrangement uses TRBV10-2 and TRBJ1-2; 9 nucleotides align to TRBD1. Germline lookup yields CDR1 WSHSY and CDR2 SAAADI. The CDR3 is 13 amino acids. With 11 bases clipped from V and 7 bases from J, the junction kept 11 bases outside the gene matches. CDR3 coding DNA: TGCGCCTGCTTCCCAGGGACAGGGTCTGGCTACACCTTC. Its protein is CACFPGTGSGYTF.

This chain connects TRBV18 to TRBJ1-6, with a weak D call TRBD1 (6 bases). The V and J ends lost 4 bases and 10 bases respectively, with 29 bases between them. The CDR3 extends over 19 amino acids. The germline CDR1 and CDR2 sequences are KGHSH and LQKENI. DNA of the CDR3: TGTGCCAGCTCACTAACCACCTCCGTGACAGGTCAGGGGAGCTCACCCCTCCACTTT. The encoded protein is CASSLTTSVTGQGSSPLHF.

This clone showed up just a few times. The chain combines TRBV30 with TRBJ1-4; 7 bases line up with TRBD1. This CDR3 contains 13 residues. Trimming cost V 0 bases and J 10 bases; bases outside gene matches: 5. Germline-derived CDR1 and CDR2 are GTSNPN and SVGIG (reference sequence). The CDR3 DNA reads as TGTGCCTGGAGTGTACGGACAGGAAGAAAACTGTTTTTT. This translates into CAWSVRTGRKLFF.

This clone was recorded a few times. The identical CDR3 is also encoded by other nucleotide sequences in the sample. The chain joins TRBV11-2 to TRBJ1-6; 9 bases fit TRBD1. Germline CDR1 SGHAT, CDR2 FQNNGV. The CDR3 contains 14 residues. V trimming: 3 bases; J trimming: 7 bases; junction bases outside the gene matches: 1. The CDR3 here is CASSLTGGNSPLHF. CDR3 nucleotides: TGTGCCAGCAGCTTGACAGGGGGGAATTCACCCCTCCACTTT.

The chain carries TRBV5-6 and TRBJ1-1, with 8 bases that match TRBD1. The V segment lost 4 bases and the J segment 4 bases; nucleotides outside the gene matches: 6. The CDR3 consists of 14 residues. Germline V gives CDR1 SGHDT, CDR2 YYEEEE. CDR3 DNA: TGTGCCAGCAGCCACCGGGACAGGCGCACTGAAGCTTTCTTT. Translating gives CASSHRDRRTEAFF.

This clone was observed once. The genes are TRBV7-6 and TRBJ1-4, with TRBD1 matching over 9 bases. The trim removed 4 bases at V and 1 base at J, leaving 7 bases unmatched. The germline gives CDR1 SGHVS, CDR2 FNYEAQ. CDR3 size: 17 residues. As DNA, the CDR3 is TGTGCCAGCAGCTGGCGACAGGGGGGACTAACTAATGAAAAACTGTTTTTT. This translates into CASSWRQGGLTNEKLFF.

The chain is built from TRBV5-1 and TRBJ1-3, with D perhaps matching TRBD1 (6 bases). Germline-derived CDR1 and CDR2 are SGHRS and YFSETQ. The V end was cut by 4 bases, the J end by 1 base, with 12 bases between. This CDR3 has 15 amino acids. The CDR3 protein is CASSEPGTSGNTIYF. In nucleotides, the CDR3 is TGCGCCAGCAGCGAACCCGGGACATCTGGAAACACCATATATTTT.

The sample holds a few counts of this clone. The CDR3 DNA reads as TGTGCCAGCTCAAAAGGGGCGGGCAATCAGCCCCAGCATTTT. Translated: CASSKGAGNQPQHF. This chain links TRBV18 with TRBJ1-5; a possible D gene is TRBD1 (5 bases). V gave up 5 bases and J gave up 2 bases, with 10 bases separating them. Germline assignment: CDR1 KGHSH and CDR2 LQKENI. The CDR3 runs 14 residues.